Here is one T cell receptor beta chain with its context. This entry is derived from a study of blood T cell repertoires in COVID-19. Whole-study context: The samples span acute and convalescent COVID-19 from the United States, Italy and Spain.

TCRdb's copy holds only in-frame clones and misses some; the assay was immunoSEQ multiplex PCR. The sample has tens of thousands of clones, 65% to 85% seen once; the top ten hold around 5%. Germline V CDR1 and CDR2: SNHLY, FYNNEI. This CDR3 contains 14 residues. The J segment lost 3 bases and the V segment lost 7 bases, leaving 9 bases of the junction unmatched. The specimen sequenced was peripheral blood. The receptor was isolated from a man between 50 and 59 years old with active COVID-19. This chain connects TRBV2 to TRBJ2-7; 7 positions agree with TRBD1. DNA of the CDR3: TGTGCCAGCACCGCTAGGGGGCATAGCTACGAGCAGTACTTC. Its protein is CASTARGHSYEQYF.